A single T cell receptor (beta chain) is shown here with its context. The table lists this clonotype with a few counts. Its target antigen remains unknown. No quality values exist for individual bases; no much larger clone is one base distant. Only healthy Caucasian donors were included. The study also sequenced three unrelated non-twin adults: a male aged 18 to 30, a male aged 50 to 60 and a female aged 50 to 60. Miltenyi CD45RO+ enrichment and human naive T-cell isolation kits were used to isolate memory (CD45RO+) and naive T cells from PBMC. The library was built by means of 5' RACE. Sequencer: Illumina HiSeq 2000. Template switching added a universal primer binding site, and the final cDNA carried a unique molecular identifier that allowed TCR cDNA molecules to be counted accurately. Specific primers in the conserved constant-segment region were used to synthesize first-strand cDNA for the TCR alpha and beta chains. To control for contamination, every cDNA library carried two barcodes: a SMART-Mk sample barcode plus Illumina barcodes. Two successive PCR steps introduced TruSeq adapter sequences along with Illumina sample barcodes. The Illumina HiSeq platform was used with custom primers to sequence TCR alpha and beta cDNA libraries. The paper's processing steps were these. Raw reads were processed with MiGEC to extract unique molecular identifiers, and MiXCR was used to determine CDR3 positions. Recombination models were inferred per individual with the repgenHMM and IGoR tools using an EM algorithm. Shared clonotypes were analyzed with the tcR package in R, and sharing was normalized by the product of cloneset sizes. To study raw recombination without the effects of thymic and clonal selection, out-of-frame nonproductive sequences were analyzed. Using fastp trimming at Q25 and MiXCR clonotype assembly, TCRdb reanalyzed the public sequencing data and kept in-frame beta chains. Each CDR3 protein gets just one entry, which takes the most common genes and DNA from the rows behind it. None of the V and J calls come from the authors' own analysis; TCRdb made them. Recorded for this sample are 420,000 or so distinct CDR3 sequences; around 20% of them occurred a single time. The ten most abundant clones make up around 12% of the sample.

Its CDR3 holds 17 amino acids, cysteine through phenylalanine. The only DNA kept is the CDR3, 51 bases in frame from the first base. Trimming leaves V shorter by 4 bases and J shorter by 4 bases, with the junction holding 10 bases beyond the gene matches. The germline V gene encodes CDR1 SGHDT and CDR2 YYEEEE. This specimen comes from a study of identical twins (dated by TCRdb to 2016 to 2018). Study-level background: To test whether fetal clonotypes persist, this study deep-sequenced TCR alpha and beta repertoires from monozygotic twins, from unrelated adults of various ages, and from cord blood. To rule out contamination, the twin experiments were replicated at different times with different library preparation protocols.

The full study reports these points: Because the same donors could not be followed over many years, the conclusions relied on cross-sectional statistical analysis. A weaker excess of twin sharing was found in beta out-of-frame sequences because the signal-to-noise ratio was lowered by fewer shared sequences. In monozygotic twins, recombination models systematically underestimated out-of-frame TCR alpha sharing, but the models matched the sharing seen between unrelated individuals. Invariant T cells such as MAIT and iNKT could partly confound zero-insertion analyses, although diverse VJ usage argued against such confounding for most clonotypes. Abundant cord blood beta clonotypes had fewer insertions, young adult naive repertoires showed a similar but weaker trend, and memory repertoires showed no such trend. Compared with coincidental sharing between unrelated individuals, out-of-frame TCR alpha sequences shared between twins showed an excess of sequences with low generation probability.

This receptor was taken from a man aged 45-65 years in good health. The chain is assembled from TRBV5-6 and TRBJ2-7; the central 14 bases match TRBD2. Specimen: naive T cells sorted from blood. The sample's cell subset or site, from its label and the paper: cells isolated with a human naive T-cell isolation kit. In nucleotides, the sequence is TGTGCCAGCAGCGCGTCGACTAGCGGGAGGGCCTGGTACGAGCAGTACTTC. This sequence encodes CASSASTSGRAWYEQYF.